A single sample is the source of the 29 T cell receptor beta chains below, sequenced in a study of Graves' ophthalmopathy and Graves' hyperthyroidism. Scientists amplified the TCR beta CDR3 regions from RNA transcripts. Amplification began with first-round RT-PCR using HTBI primers, then second-round multiplex PCR was performed. TCRdb fed the multiplex PCR reads into MiXCR, producing one record per CDR3 protein. This table has about 400,000 distinct CDR3 sequences, 15% appearing once. Sequenced: peripheral blood. These receptors all stem from a woman between 18 and 29 years old with stable Graves' hyperthyroidism.

This rearrangement joins TRBV4-1 to TRBJ2-7, with 7 bases that match TRBD1. In germline, CDR1 is MGHRA, CDR2 YSYEKL. J lost 3 bases, V lost 0 bases, and 5 bases had no gene match. The CDR3 is made up of 15 amino acids. The CDR3 here is CASSQDSTGSYEQYF. The CDR3 DNA is TGCGCCAGCAGCCAAGACTCGACAGGGAGCTACGAGCAGTACTTC.

This clonotype showed up just a few times. The V gene is TRBV5-6, the J gene TRBJ2-2; the match to TRBD2 covers 10 bases. Germline V gene data show CDR1 as SGHDT and CDR2 as YYEEEE. Trimming removed 4 bases from V and 0 bases from J; junction bases left unmatched: 12. This CDR3 has 19 amino acids. This chain's CDR3 is CASSPVGSGGPANTGELFF. The CDR3 DNA follows: TGTGCCAGCAGCCCCGTGGGTAGCGGGGGGCCCGCGAACACCGGGGAGCTGTTTTTT. Based on the CDR3 plus reference TRBV5-6 and TRBJ2-2, the full variable domain is DAGVTQSPTHLIKTRGQQVTLRCSPKSGHDTVSWYQQALGQGPQFIFQYYEEEERQRGNFPDRFSGHQFPNYSSELNVNALLLGDSALYLCASSPVGSGGPANTGELFFGEGSRLTVL.

This clonotype was recorded many times. This chain connects TRBV6-1 to TRBJ2-7, with D possibly being TRBD2 (5 bases). CDR3 length equals 13 residues. CDR1 MNHNS and CDR2 SASEGT come from the germline V gene. V lost 7 bases to trimming and J lost 7 bases, with 17 bases between them. CDR3 amino acids: CASNQNLPGEQYF. CDR3 nucleotides: TGTGCCAGCAATCAAAATCTGCCGGGGGAGCAGTACTTC.

This clonotype was seen repeatedly, ten times or more. The chain employs TRBV7-3 and TRBJ2-7; the D is unclear. The CDR3 loop spans 15 amino acids. CDR1 SGHTA and CDR2 FQGTGA come from the germline V gene. Trimming took off 5 bases at V and 0 bases at J, with 14 bases between the two ends. The CDR3 DNA reads TGTGCCAGCAGCCAACGTTTTGGGGACTCCTACGAGCAGTACTTC. Protein product: CASSQRFGDSYEQYF.

This clonotype has just a few counts. One base away lies a much larger clone, so this may be a sequencing read error. The CDR3 coding sequence is TGTGCCAGCAGTGTCGCTCGGTCTTGGATCACTGAAGCTTTCTTT. Translated: CASSVARSWITEAFF. This chain connects TRBV2 to TRBJ1-1; no clear D. Germline values: CDR1 SNHLY, CDR2 FYNNEI. V lost 4 bases, J lost 4 bases, and 16 bases lay in between. The CDR3 contains 15 residues. Based on the CDR3 plus reference TRBV2 and TRBJ1-1, the full variable domain is EPEVTQTPSHQVTQMGQEVILRCVPISNHLYFYWYRQILGQKVEFLVSFYNNEISEKSEIFDDQFSVERPDGSNFTLKIRSTKLEDSAMYFCASSVARSWITEAFFGQGTRLTVV.

In its sample, this clonotype was seen a few times. The chain carries TRBV7-2 and TRBJ2-7; D could derive from TRBD1 or TRBD2 (6 bases each). Germline V gives CDR1 SGHTA, CDR2 FQGNSA. The CDR3 covers 15 residues. The V end was cut by 4 bases, the J end by 0 bases, with 13 bases between. DNA of the CDR3: TGTGCCAGCAGCTACCGAGGGGGGTTCTCCTACGAGCAGTACTTC. This encodes CASSYRGGFSYEQYF.

This clonotype turned up a few times. The CDR3 coding sequence is TGTGCCAGCAGCTTAGACCCGGCGGGGACAGTGAAGCAAGAGACCCAGTACTTC. Translation gives CASSLDPAGTVKQETQYF. The gene calls are TRBV11-2 and TRBJ2-5; the D gene is possibly TRBD1 (7 bases). The CDR3 has 18 residues. Germline V gene lookup returns CDR1 SGHAT and CDR2 FQNNGV. Trimming pared 0 bases from V and 2 bases from J, leaving 19 bases between.

Many counts were recorded for this clonotype. The chain has TRBV12-3 or TRBV12-4 and TRBJ1-1; D is possibly TRBD1 (5 bases). Trimming shortened V by 8 bases and J by 0 bases, and 13 bases separated the two germline ends. This CDR3 spans 14 amino acids. The CDR3 sequence: CASASTAMNTEAFF. The DNA of the CDR3 is TGTGCCAGCGCTTCGACAGCCATGAACACTGAAGCTTTCTTT.

This clonotype occurred many times. The chain combines TRBV10-3 with TRBJ1-1, with 7 bases matching TRBD1. After removal of 5 bases from V and 8 bases from J, the junction contained 2 bases not matched to a gene. From germline, CDR1 is ENHRY and CDR2 SYGVKD. The CDR3 spans 11 residues. The CDR3 nucleotides read TGTGCCATCAGTACGGGACAGGAAGCTTTCTTT. Its protein product is CAISTGQEAFF.

This clonotype has a count of ten or more. CDR3 bases: TGTGCCAGCAGCTTTCTCTATGGCTACACCTTC. Translation: CASSFLYGYTF. This sequence joins TRBV7-2 and TRBJ1-2; no definite D call. The V end lost 3 bases, the J end lost 4 bases, and 3 bases lay between the germline ends. This CDR3 region has 11 residues. The germline V gene encodes CDR1 SGHTA and CDR2 FQGNSA.

On this clonotype itself: It may be a read error: a sequence one base away is much more abundant. This sequence joins TRBV5-6 and TRBJ2-2; a weak D match, TRBD2 (6 bases). Germline V lookup: CDR1 SGHDT, CDR2 YYEEEE. The CDR3 consists of 14 residues. The CDR3 sequence is CASSLASFGGEPFF. As DNA, the CDR3 is TGTGCCAGCAGCTTGGCCTCCTTTGGCGGGGAGCCGTTTTTT.

Ten or more counts support this clonotype. V is TRBV6-5 and J is TRBJ1-1; D is uncertain. CDR1 and CDR2 from the germline V gene are MNHEY and SVGAGI. The V end lost 4 bases, the J end lost 1 base, and 7 bases lay between the germline ends. There are 13 residues in the CDR3. The CDR3 bases are TGTGCCAGCAGTTCCCAGGAGAACACTGAAGCTTTCTTT. It is translated as CASSSQENTEAFF.

The CDR3 sequence: CASSQVDTEAFF. The CDR3 DNA reads as TGTGCCAGCAGCCAAGTCGACACTGAAGCTTTCTTT. The V gene is TRBV3-1, the J gene TRBJ1-1, with D uncertain. The V end lost 1 base, the J end lost 3 bases, and 3 bases lay between the germline ends. The CDR3 extends over 12 amino acids. Germline V gene data show CDR1 as LGHDT and CDR2 as YNNKEL (reference sequence).

This clonotype was observed many times. CDR3 DNA sequence: TGTGCCAGCAGCGTTAGTTTGTCGAACACTGAAGCTTTCTTT. Its protein is CASSVSLSNTEAFF. The chain links TRBV9 to TRBJ1-1, with D hard to call. The length of the CDR3 is 14 residues. CDR1 and CDR2 from the germline V gene are SGDLS and YYNGEE. The V end lost 2 bases, the J end lost 1 base, and 9 bases lay between the germline ends. The whole variable domain, filled in from reference TRBV9 and TRBJ1-1, reads DSGVTQTPKHLITATGQRVTLRCSPRSGDLSVYWYQQSLDQGLQFLIQYYNGEERAKGNILERFSAQQFPDLHSELNLSSLELGDSALYFCASSVSLSNTEAFFGQGTRLTVV.

A note on this clonotype: Since a much larger clone is just one base distant, this may be a read error. Here the CDR3 omits its conserved ending phenylalanine or tryptophan, so a read error is the likely source. This chain uses TRBV19 with TRBJ1-1; 9 bases line up with TRBD1. This CDR3 region has 15 residues. Germline CDR1 is LNHDA and CDR2 is SQIVND (reference sequence). J was trimmed by 4 bases and V by 3 bases; bases with no gene match: 6. The CDR3 bases are TGTGCCAGTAGTATGTGGACAGGGGTCCGCACTGAAGCTTTCTTG. This encodes CASSMWTGVRTEAFL.

Many counts were recorded for this clonotype. V and J are TRBV6-2 or TRBV6-3 and TRBJ1-1, with unresolved D. CDR3 size: 12 residues. Looked up from germline, CDR1 is MNHEY and CDR2 is SVGEGT. V was clipped by 5 bases and J by 8 bases, with 12 bases between them. CDR3 bases: TGTGCCAGCAGTCCCTGGAATTACGAAGCTTTCTTT. Residues: CASSPWNYEAFF.

V is TRBV6-2 or TRBV6-3 and J is TRBJ1-5; 8 positions match TRBD1. The junction had 7 bases not matched to a gene; V was cut back by 7 bases and J by 2 bases. Germline lookup yields CDR1 MNHEY and CDR2 SVGEGT. The CDR3 is 15 residues long. CDR3: CASTPQGAGNQPQHF. As DNA, the CDR3 is TGTGCCAGCACTCCGCAGGGGGCAGGCAATCAGCCCCAGCATTTT.

In its sample, this clonotype was seen many times. J is TRBJ1-2 and V is TRBV29-1; D is unclear. Trimming removed 1 base from V and 6 bases from J, with 9 bases in between. Germline V gene sequence: CDR1 SQVTM, CDR2 ANQGSEA. The CDR3 sequence is 12 residues long. CDR3 sequence reads: CSVEVLSDGYTF. CDR3 sequence (DNA): TGCAGCGTTGAAGTACTGAGCGATGGCTACACCTTC.

At least ten counts were recorded for this clonotype. This chain uses TRBV6-2 or TRBV6-3 with TRBJ2-5; D assignment may be TRBD1 or TRBD2 (6 bases each). In germline, CDR1 is MNHEY, CDR2 SVGEGT. This CDR3 has 15 residues. Trimming cost V 5 bases and J 5 bases, with 18 bases left between them. The chain's CDR3 is CASSPIGGGLETQYF. For the CDR3, the DNA is TGTGCCAGCAGTCCAATTGGTGGGGGGCTGGAGACCCAGTACTTC.

At least ten counts were recorded for this clonotype. A much larger clone differs from this one at a single base, so this may be a read error. The V and J genes are TRBV6-1 and TRBJ2-5; TRBD1 matches at 10 bases. J lost 4 bases, V lost 4 bases, and 9 bases had no gene match. CDR1 and CDR2 (germline): MNHNS, SASEGT. The CDR3 has 16 amino acids. CDR3 DNA sequence: TGTGCCAGCAGTGGATCTCAGACAGGGGGCATAGAGACCCAGTACTTC. It yields the protein CASSGSQTGGIETQYF.

This chain links TRBV13 with TRBJ2-2; D is unresolved. The germline CDR1 and CDR2 sequences are PRHDT and FYEKMQ (reference sequence). The CDR3 has 13 residues. V was cut by 1 base and J by 7 bases, with 7 bases left in between. The DNA for the CDR3 is TGTGCCAGCAGCTTAGAGGACCACGGGGAGCTGTTTTTT. It encodes CASSLEDHGELFF.

Ten or more counts support this clonotype. V gene TRBV27 combines with J gene TRBJ1-5, with D possibly being TRBD1 (6 bases). The germline gives CDR1 MNHEY, CDR2 SMNVEV (reference sequence). CDR3 size: 16 residues. The V and J ends lost 5 bases and 7 bases respectively, with 21 bases between them. In DNA, the CDR3 is TGTGCCAGCAGTCCCATGGAGGGGGGAGGTAGGCAGCCCCAGCATTTT. Encoded protein: CASSPMEGGGRQPQHF.

This chain joins TRBV6-1 and TRBJ2-7; TRBD2 agrees at 8 bases. CDR3 length: 14 amino acids. The J segment lost 6 bases and the V segment lost 6 bases, leaving 10 bases of the junction unmatched. Germline values: CDR1 MNHNS, CDR2 SASEGT. CDR3 DNA: TGTGCCAGCAGCCAGCGGGAGCCGCATGTCGAGCAGTACTTC. Protein sequence: CASSQREPHVEQYF.

This clonotype was recorded many times. The V call is TRBV28, the J call TRBJ1-1; D unresolved. The CDR3 is made up of 15 amino acids. Germline CDR1 and CDR2: MDHEN and SYDVKM. V shed 9 bases and J shed 3 bases, with 20 bases lying between them. CDR3 nucleotide sequence: TGTGCCAGTCACGAGTTGGACGGGCGGCACACTGAAGCTTTCTTT. Protein: CASHELDGRHTEAFF. Drawing the rest from reference TRBV28 and TRBJ1-1, the complete variable domain is DVKVTQSSRYLVKRTGEKVFLECVQDMDHENMFWYRQDPGLGLRLIYFSYDVKMKEKGDIPEGYSVSREKKERFSLILESASTNQTSMYLCASHELDGRHTEAFFGQGTRLTVV.

This clonotype was observed many times. This chain uses TRBV9 with TRBJ1-1; D remains ambiguous. The CDR3 is 13 amino acids. CDR1 and CDR2 (germline): SGDLS, YYNGEE. The V end lost 0 bases, the J end lost 3 bases, and 6 bases lay between the germline ends. This CDR3 reads CASSVVGDTEAFF. The DNA of the CDR3 is TGTGCCAGCAGCGTAGTAGGTGACACTGAAGCTTTCTTT.

At least ten counts were recorded for this clonotype. The chain joins TRBV6-2 or TRBV6-3 to TRBJ1-5; D is perhaps TRBD1 (6 bases). Looked up from germline, CDR1 is MNHEY and CDR2 is SVGEGT. V dropped 7 bases and J dropped 1 base, with 14 bases sitting between them. The CDR3 loop spans 15 amino acids. Here the CDR3 reads CASIGATGSNQPQHF. DNA of the CDR3: TGTGCCAGCATCGGAGCGACAGGCAGCAATCAGCCCCAGCATTTT.

This clonotype appeared many times. The chain joins TRBV2 to TRBJ1-3; D unresolved. The V gene's germline CDR1 is SNHLY and CDR2 FYNNEI. V dropped 6 bases and J dropped 5 bases, with 11 bases sitting between them. This CDR3 has 13 amino acids. The CDR3 here is CASSDPTRNTIYF. CDR3 nucleotide sequence: TGTGCCAGCAGCGATCCGACCAGAAACACCATATATTTT. The full variable domain, rest sourced from reference TRBV2 and TRBJ1-3, is EPEVTQTPSHQVTQMGQEVILRCVPISNHLYFYWYRQILGQKVEFLVSFYNNEISEKSEIFDDQFSVERPDGSNFTLKIRSTKLEDSAMYFCASSDPTRNTIYFGEGSWLTVV.

There are many counts of this clonotype. The chain joins TRBV2 to TRBJ1-2; D perhaps matches TRBD1 (5 bases). V lost 4 bases and J lost 4, with 10 bases in between. The germline V gene has CDR1 SNHLY and CDR2 FYNNEI. The length of the CDR3 is 13 residues. CDR3 DNA sequence: TGTGCCAGCAGTGCCAGGGAAGGCTATGGCTACACCTTC. It yields the protein CASSAREGYGYTF.

The table lists this clonotype with many counts. Here the CDR3 reads CASSEAEVLAYGYTF. Written as DNA, the CDR3 is TGTGCCAGCAGTGAAGCCGAGGTTTTAGCTTATGGCTACACCTTC. The rearrangement links TRBV6-1 to TRBJ1-2; D is uncertain. Trimming stripped 0 bases from V and 5 bases from J, with 13 bases between. CDR3 length equals 15 residues. Germline values: CDR1 MNHNS, CDR2 SASEGT.